This T cell receptor (beta chain) comes out of a study of cytotoxic CD8 clonotypes in ibrutinib-treated CLL. Germline V gene lookup returns CDR1 MNHEY and CDR2 SMNVEV (reference sequence). The CDR3 is made up of 15 amino acids. The trim removed 3 bases at V and 5 bases at J, leaving 8 bases unmatched. TCRdb's table, derived via immunoSEQ multiplex PCR, lists solely in-frame clones and lacks some. The sample has about 22,000 clones, approximately 81% seen once. This receptor was identified in a human donor with chronic lymphocytic leukemia. This chain links TRBV27 with TRBJ1-1; 8 nucleotides agree with TRBD1. The starting material was PBMCs, obtained before ibrutinib treatment. The CDR3 spells CASSLGRGLGTEAFF. Written as DNA, the CDR3 is TGTGCCAGCAGTTTGGGCAGGGGGCTTGGAACTGAAGCTTTCTTT.